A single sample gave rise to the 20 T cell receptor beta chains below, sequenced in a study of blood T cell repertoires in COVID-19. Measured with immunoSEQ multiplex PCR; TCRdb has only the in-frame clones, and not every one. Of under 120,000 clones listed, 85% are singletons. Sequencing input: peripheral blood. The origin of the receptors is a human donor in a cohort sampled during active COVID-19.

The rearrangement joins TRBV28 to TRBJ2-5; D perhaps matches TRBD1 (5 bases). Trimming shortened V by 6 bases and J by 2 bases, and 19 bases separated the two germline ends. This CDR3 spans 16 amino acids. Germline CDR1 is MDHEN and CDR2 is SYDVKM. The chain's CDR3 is CASSPSQGLRQETQYF. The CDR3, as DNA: TGTGCCAGCAGCCCATCCCAGGGATTGCGACAAGAGACCCAGTACTTC. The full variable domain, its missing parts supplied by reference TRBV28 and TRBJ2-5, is DVKVTQSSRYLVKRTGEKVFLECVQDMDHENMFWYRQDPGLGLRLIYFSYDVKMKEKGDIPEGYSVSREKKERFSLILESASTNQTSMYLCASSPSQGLRQETQYFGPGTRLLVL.

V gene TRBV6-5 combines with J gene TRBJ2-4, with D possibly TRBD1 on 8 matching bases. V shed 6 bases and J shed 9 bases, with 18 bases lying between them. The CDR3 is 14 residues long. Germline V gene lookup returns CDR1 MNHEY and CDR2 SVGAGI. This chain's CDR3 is CASRDTGGGGIQYF. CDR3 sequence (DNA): TGTGCCAGCAGAGATACAGGGGGGGGAGGCATTCAGTACTTC.

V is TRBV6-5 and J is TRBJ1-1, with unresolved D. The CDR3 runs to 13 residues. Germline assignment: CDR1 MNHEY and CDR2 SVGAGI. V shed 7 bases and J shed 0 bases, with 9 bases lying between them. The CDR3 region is CASTGTMNTEAFF. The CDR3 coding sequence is TGTGCCAGCACAGGCACCATGAACACTGAAGCTTTCTTT.

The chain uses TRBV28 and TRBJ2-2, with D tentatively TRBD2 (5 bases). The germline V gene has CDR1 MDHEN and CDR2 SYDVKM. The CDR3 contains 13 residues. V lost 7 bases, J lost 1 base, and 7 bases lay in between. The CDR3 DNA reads TGTGCCAGCAAAGGAGGGAACACCGGGGAGCTGTTTTTT. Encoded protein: CASKGGNTGELFF.

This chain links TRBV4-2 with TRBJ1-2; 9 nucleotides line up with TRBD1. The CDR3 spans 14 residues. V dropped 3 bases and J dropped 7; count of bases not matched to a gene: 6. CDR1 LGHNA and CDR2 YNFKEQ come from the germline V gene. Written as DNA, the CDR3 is TGTGCCAGCAGCCAGGGGGGACAGGGCGGTGGCTACACCTTC. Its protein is CASSQGGQGGGYTF.

Here the CDR3 DNA reads TGTGCCAGCTCCACCGGGATGACTGGTGAGCAGTTCTTC. This sequence encodes CASSTGMTGEQFF. This chain links TRBV18 with TRBJ2-1; tentative D call: TRBD2 (5 bases). CDR1 KGHSH and CDR2 LQKENI come from the germline V gene. The CDR3 runs to 13 residues. With 6 bases removed from V and 9 bases from J, the gap between germline ends came to 15 bases.

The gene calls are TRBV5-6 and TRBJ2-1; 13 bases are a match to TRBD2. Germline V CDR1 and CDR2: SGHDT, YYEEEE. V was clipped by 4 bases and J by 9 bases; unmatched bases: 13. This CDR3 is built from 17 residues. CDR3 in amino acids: CASSPITSGGGFSEQFF. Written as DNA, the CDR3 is TGTGCCAGCAGCCCGATAACTAGCGGGGGGGGCTTCAGTGAGCAGTTCTTC.

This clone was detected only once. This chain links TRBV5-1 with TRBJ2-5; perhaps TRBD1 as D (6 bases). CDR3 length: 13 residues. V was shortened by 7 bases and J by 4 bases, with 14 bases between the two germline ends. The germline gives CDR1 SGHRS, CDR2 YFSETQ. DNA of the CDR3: TGCGCCAGCGGTACAGGGTTGGGAGAGACCCAGTACTTC. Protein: CASGTGLGETQYF.

CDR3 DNA sequence: TGTGCCAGCAGTGAAACGCGGGAAGTGGGGACTGAAGCTTTCTTT. Its translation is CASSETREVGTEAFF. V usage is TRBV2 and J usage is TRBJ1-1, with D unresolved. The CDR3 is made up of 15 amino acids. The V and J ends lost 2 bases and 5 bases respectively, with 15 bases between them. Germline CDR1 reads SNHLY; CDR2 reads FYNNEI.

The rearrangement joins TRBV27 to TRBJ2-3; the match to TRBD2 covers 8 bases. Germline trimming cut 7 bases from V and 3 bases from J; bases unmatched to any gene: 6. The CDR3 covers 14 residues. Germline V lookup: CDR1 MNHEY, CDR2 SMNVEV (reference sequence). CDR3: CASNLAGRTDTQYF. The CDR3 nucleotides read TGTGCCAGCAACTTAGCGGGAAGGACAGATACGCAGTATTTT.

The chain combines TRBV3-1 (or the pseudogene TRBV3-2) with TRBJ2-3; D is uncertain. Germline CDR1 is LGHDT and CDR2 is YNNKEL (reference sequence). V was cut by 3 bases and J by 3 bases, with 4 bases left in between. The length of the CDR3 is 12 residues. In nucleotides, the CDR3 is TGTGCCAGCAGCCATATAACAGATACGCAGTATTTT. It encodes CASSHITDTQYF.

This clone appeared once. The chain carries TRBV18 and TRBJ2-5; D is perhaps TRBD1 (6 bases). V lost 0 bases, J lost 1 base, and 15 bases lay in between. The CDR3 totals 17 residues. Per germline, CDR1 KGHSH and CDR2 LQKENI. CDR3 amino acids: CASSPPLGTSTQETQYF. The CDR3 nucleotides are TGTGCCAGCTCACCACCGTTGGGGACATCAACCCAAGAGACCCAGTACTTC.

The CDR3 DNA sequence: TGTGCCAGTAGTATAGATGGAGCCAGCTCTGGAAACACCATATATTTT. Translated: CASSIDGASSGNTIYF. The chain uses TRBV19 and TRBJ1-3; D is undetermined. Germline CDR1 reads LNHDA; CDR2 reads SQIVND (reference sequence). CDR3 length: 16 amino acids. V was pared by 0 bases and J by 0 bases, with 9 bases between. Supplemented by reference TRBV19 and TRBJ1-3, the full variable domain reads DGGITQSPKYLFRKEGQNVTLSCEQNLNHDAMYWYRQDPGQGLRLIYYSQIVNDFQKGDIAEGYSVSREKKESFPLTVTSAQKNPTAFYLCASSIDGASSGNTIYFGEGSWLTVV.

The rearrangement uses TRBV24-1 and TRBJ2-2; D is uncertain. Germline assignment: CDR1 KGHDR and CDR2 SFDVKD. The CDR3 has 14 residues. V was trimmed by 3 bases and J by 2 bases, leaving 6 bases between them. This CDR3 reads CATSDVHNTGELFF. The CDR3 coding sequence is TGTGCCACCAGTGATGTACACAACACCGGGGAGCTGTTTTTT.

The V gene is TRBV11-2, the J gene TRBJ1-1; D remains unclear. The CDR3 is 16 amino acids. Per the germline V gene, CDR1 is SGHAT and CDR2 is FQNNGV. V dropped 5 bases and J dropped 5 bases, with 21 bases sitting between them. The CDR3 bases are TGTGCCAGCAGCCCTAGAGGTTCCGGGGAAGGGACTGAAGCTTTCTTT. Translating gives CASSPRGSGEGTEAFF. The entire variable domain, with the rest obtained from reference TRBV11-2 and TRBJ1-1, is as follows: EAGVAQSPRYKIIEKRQSVAFWCNPISGHATLYWYQQILGQGPKLLIQFQNNGVVDDSQLPKDRFSAERLKGVDSTLKIQPAKLEDSAVYLCASSPRGSGEGTEAFFGQGTRLTVV.

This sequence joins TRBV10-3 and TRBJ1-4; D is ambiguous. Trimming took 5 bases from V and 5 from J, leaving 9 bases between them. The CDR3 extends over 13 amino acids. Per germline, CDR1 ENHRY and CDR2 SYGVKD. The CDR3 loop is CAISHSSNEKLFF. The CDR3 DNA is TGTGCCATCAGTCATTCATCAAATGAAAAACTGTTTTTT.

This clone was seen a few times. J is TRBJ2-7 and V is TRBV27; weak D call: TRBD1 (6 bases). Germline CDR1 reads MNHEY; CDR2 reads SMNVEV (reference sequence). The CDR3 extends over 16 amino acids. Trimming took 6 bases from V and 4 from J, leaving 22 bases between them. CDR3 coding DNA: TGTGCCAGCAGGGACTTGACAGGAGTTTTTTTTTACGAGCAGTACTTC. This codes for CASRDLTGVFFYEQYF.

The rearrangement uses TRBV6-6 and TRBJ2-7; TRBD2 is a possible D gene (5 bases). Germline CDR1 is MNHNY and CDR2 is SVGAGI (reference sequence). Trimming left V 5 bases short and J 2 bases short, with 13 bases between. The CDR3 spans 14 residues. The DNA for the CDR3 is TGTGCCAGCAGTCCCGGGGTACCAACCTACGAGCAGTACTTC. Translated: CASSPGVPTYEQYF.

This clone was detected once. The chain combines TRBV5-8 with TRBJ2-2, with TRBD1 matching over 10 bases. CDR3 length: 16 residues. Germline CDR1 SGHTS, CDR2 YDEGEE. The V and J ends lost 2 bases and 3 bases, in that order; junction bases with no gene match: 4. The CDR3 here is CASSFRQGAYTGELFF. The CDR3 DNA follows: TGTGCCAGCAGCTTCCGACAGGGGGCATACACCGGGGAGCTGTTTTTT.

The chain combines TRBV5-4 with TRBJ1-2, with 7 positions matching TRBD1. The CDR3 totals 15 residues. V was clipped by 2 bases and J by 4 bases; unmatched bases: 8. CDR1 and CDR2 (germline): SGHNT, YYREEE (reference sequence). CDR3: CASSFNGQAFYGYTF. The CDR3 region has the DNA TGTGCCAGCAGCTTTAACGGACAGGCGTTCTATGGCTACACCTTC.